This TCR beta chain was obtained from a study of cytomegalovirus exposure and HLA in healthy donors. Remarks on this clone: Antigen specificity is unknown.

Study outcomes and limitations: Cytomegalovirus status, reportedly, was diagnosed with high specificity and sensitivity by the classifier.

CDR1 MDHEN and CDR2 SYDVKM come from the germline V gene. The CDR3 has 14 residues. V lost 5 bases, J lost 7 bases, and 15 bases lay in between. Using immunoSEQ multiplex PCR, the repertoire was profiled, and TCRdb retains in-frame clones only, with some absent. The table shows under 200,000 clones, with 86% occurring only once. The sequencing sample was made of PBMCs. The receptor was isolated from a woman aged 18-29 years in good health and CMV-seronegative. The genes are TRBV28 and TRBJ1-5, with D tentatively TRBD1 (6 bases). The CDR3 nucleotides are TGTGCCAGCAGTCCACCGGGACATCAGCAGCCCCAGCATTTT. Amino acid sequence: CASSPPGHQQPQHF.